This paragraph covers one TCR beta chain sequence. In the study's own analysis: The authors estimated nucleated cell counts from reference gene primer amplification. Data came from immunoSEQ multiplex PCR; TCRdb stores just in-frame clones and leaves some out. V, J and clone size are those of that table, while D and trimming were read from the DNA. Here the sample spans about 180,000 clones, 75% to 80% being singletons. The data were obtained in a study of blood T cell repertoires in COVID-19. Study summary: Researchers got acute and convalescent COVID-19 samples from the United States, Italy and Spain. The analysed material was cDNA or gDNA that came from T cells, B-cell-depleted T cells, or PBMCs.

J was trimmed by 0 bases and V by 7 bases; bases with no gene match: 9. This CDR3 region has 16 residues. The chain employs TRBV23-1 and TRBJ2-4, with 7 bases identical to TRBD2. TRBV23-1 is marked as an open reading frame, function uncertain. This receptor was taken from a woman aged 70-85 years with acute or convalescent COVID-19. Input material: peripheral blood. The CDR3 reads CASTVFGGIAKNIQYF. In DNA form, the CDR3 reads TGCGCCAGCACTGTCTTCGGGGGGATAGCCAAAAACATTCAGTACTTC.